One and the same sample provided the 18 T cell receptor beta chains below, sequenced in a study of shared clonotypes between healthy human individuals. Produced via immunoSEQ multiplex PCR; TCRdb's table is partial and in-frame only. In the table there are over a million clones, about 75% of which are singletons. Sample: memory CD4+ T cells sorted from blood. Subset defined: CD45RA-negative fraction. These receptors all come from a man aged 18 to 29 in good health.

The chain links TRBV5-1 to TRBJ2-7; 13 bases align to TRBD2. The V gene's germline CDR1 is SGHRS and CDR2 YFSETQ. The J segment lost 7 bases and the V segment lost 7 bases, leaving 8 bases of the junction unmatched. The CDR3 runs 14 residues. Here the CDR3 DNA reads TGCGCCAGCTACACTGGACTAGCGGGAGAAGAGCAGTACTTC. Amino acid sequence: CASYTGLAGEEQYF.

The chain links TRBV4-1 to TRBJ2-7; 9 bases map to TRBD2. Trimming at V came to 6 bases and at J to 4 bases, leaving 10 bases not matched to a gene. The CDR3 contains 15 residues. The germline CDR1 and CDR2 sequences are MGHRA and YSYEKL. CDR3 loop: CASRPGLAGFYEQYF. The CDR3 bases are TGCGCCAGCAGACCCGGTCTAGCGGGATTTTACGAGCAGTACTTC.

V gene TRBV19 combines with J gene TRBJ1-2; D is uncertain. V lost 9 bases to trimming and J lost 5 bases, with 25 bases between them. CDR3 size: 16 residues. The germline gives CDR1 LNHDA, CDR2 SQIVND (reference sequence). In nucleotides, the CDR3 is TGTGCCAGCCTCCGGGCCTCCCGATCAGTCCAGTATGGCTACACCTTC. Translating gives CASLRASRSVQYGYTF.

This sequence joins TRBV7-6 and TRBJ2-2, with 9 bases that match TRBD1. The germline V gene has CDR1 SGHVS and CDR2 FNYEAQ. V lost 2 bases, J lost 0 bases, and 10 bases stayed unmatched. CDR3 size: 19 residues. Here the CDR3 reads CASSLFRPGQGSNTGELFF. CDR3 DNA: TGTGCCAGCAGCTTATTTCGGCCGGGACAGGGATCGAACACCGGGGAGCTGTTTTTT.

Here the CDR3 reads CASSLESSRREKLFF. CDR3 nucleotide sequence: TGCGCCAGCAGCTTGGAGTCTAGTCGAAGGGAAAAACTGTTTTTT. This chain links TRBV5-1 with TRBJ1-4; no firm D call. From germline, CDR1 is SGHRS and CDR2 YFSETQ. This CDR3 contains 15 residues. The V end lost 0 bases, the J end lost 8 bases, and 14 bases lay between the germline ends.

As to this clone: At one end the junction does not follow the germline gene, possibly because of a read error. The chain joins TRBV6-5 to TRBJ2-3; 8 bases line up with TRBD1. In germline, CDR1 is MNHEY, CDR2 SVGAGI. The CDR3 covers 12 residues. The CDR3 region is CASRSGTGTQYF. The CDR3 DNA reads TGTGCCAGCAGGTCAGGGACAGGTACGCAGTATTTT.

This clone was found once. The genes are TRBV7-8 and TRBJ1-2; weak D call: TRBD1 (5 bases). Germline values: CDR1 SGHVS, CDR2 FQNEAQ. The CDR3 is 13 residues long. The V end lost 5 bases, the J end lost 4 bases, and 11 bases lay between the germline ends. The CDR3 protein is CASSQTVAYGYTF. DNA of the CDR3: TGTGCCAGCAGCCAGACAGTTGCCTATGGCTACACCTTC.

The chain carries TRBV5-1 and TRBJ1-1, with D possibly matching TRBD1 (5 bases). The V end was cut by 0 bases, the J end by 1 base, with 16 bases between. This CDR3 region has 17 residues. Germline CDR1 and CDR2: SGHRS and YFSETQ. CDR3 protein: CASSLEGTTVRNTEAFF. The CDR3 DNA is TGCGCCAGCAGCTTGGAGGGGACCACGGTTCGGAACACTGAAGCTTTCTTT.

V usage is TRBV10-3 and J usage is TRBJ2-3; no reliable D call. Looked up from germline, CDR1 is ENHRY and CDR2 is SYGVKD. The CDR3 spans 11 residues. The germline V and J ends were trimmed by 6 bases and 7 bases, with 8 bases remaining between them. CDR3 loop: CAISGGYTQYF. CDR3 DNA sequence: TGTGCCATCAGCGGTGGGTATACGCAGTATTTT.

The CDR3 protein is CASSSELSEQYF. In DNA, the CDR3 is TGTGCCAGCAGTTCTGAACTATCCGAGCAGTACTTC. This sequence joins TRBV6-6 and TRBJ2-7; no reliable D call. Germline CDR1 reads MNHNY; CDR2 reads SVGAGI (reference sequence). The CDR3 sequence is 12 residues long. The V and J ends lost 4 bases and 6 bases respectively, with 10 bases between them.

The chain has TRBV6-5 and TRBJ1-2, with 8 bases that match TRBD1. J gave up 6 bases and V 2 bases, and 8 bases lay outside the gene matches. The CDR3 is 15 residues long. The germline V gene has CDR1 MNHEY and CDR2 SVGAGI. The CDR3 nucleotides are TGTGCCAGCAGTTACCCCGGGACAGGTAGAGATGGCTACACCTTC. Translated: CASSYPGTGRDGYTF.

The DNA of the CDR3 is TGTGCCAGCAGCTTAGATACTAACCAGCCCCAGCATTTT. Translating gives CASSLDTNQPQHF. V is TRBV11-2 and J is TRBJ1-5, with D uncertain. The CDR3 extends over 13 amino acids. V lost 0 bases and J 7 bases, leaving 7 bases between the germline ends. The germline gives CDR1 SGHAT, CDR2 FQNNGV.

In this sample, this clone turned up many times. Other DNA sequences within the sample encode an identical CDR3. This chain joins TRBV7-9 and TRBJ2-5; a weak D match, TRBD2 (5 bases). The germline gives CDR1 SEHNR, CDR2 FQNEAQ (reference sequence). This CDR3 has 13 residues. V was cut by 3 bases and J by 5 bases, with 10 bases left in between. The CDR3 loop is CASSFTGLETQYF. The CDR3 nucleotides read TGTGCCAGCAGCTTTACGGGATTGGAGACCCAGTACTTC.

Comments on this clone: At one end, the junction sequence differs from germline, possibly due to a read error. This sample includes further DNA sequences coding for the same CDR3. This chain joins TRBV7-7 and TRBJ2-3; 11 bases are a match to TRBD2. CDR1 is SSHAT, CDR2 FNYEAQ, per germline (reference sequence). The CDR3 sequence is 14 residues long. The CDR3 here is CASSLGLAGDTQYF. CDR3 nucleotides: TGTGCTAGCAGCTTAGGACTAGCGGGAGATACGCAGTATTTT.

CDR3 protein: CASSLGSGGRQETQYF. DNA of the CDR3: TGTGCCAGCAGCTTAGGCTCGGGGGGACGGCAAGAGACCCAGTACTTC. The chain recombines TRBV5-6 with TRBJ2-5, with 7 bases that match TRBD2. Germline assignment: CDR1 SGHDT and CDR2 YYEEEE. V lost 2 bases, J lost 2 bases, and 9 bases stayed unmatched. The CDR3 runs to 16 residues.

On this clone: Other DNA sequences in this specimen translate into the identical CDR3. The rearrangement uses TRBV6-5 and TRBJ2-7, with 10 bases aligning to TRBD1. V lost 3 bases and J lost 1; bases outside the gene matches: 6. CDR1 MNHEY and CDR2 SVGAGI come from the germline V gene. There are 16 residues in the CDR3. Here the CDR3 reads CASSYSPGQGSYEQYF. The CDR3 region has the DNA TGTGCCAGCAGTTATAGTCCGGGACAGGGGTCCTACGAGCAGTACTTC.

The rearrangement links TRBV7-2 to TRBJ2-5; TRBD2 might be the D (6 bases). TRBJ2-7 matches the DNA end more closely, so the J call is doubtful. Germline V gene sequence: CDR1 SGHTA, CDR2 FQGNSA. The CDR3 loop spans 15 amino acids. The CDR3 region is CASSRAGRLHYEQYF. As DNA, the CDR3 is TGTGCCAGCAGCCGGGCAGGGAGGTTGCACTACGAGCAGTACTTC.

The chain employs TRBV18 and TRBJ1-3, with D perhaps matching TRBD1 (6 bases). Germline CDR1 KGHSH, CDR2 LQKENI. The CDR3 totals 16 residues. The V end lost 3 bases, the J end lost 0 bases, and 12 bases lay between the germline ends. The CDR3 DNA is TGTGCCAGCTCACCTAAGCTGGACAGCTCTGGAAACACCATATATTTT. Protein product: CASSPKLDSSGNTIYF.